The 10 T cell receptor beta chains presented below share a single source sample, sequenced in a study of immune evolution from preneoplasia to lung adenocarcinoma. Using immunoSEQ multiplex PCR, the repertoire was profiled, and TCRdb retains in-frame clones only, with some absent. The sample contains 10,000 or so clones, 76% of which appear only once. Sequences were obtained from FFPE normal lung tissue adjacent to the tumor. Receptors were obtained from a person aged 60 to 70 with lung adenocarcinoma. Some clones in this sample may be carry-over from other donors' samples.

The V call is TRBV29-1, the J call TRBJ1-4; D unresolved. V dropped 7 bases and J dropped 7 bases, with 13 bases sitting between them. CDR1 is SQVTM, CDR2 ANQGSEA, per germline. The CDR3 totals 12 residues. The CDR3 here is CSGGRSGEKLFF. The CDR3 DNA reads as TGCAGCGGTGGACGGTCGGGTGAAAAACTGTTTTTT.

This chain uses TRBV5-4 with TRBJ2-6; D call uncertain. The V gene's germline CDR1 is SGHNT and CDR2 YYREEE (reference sequence). Trimming cost V 0 bases and J 0 bases, with 10 bases left between them. The CDR3 length is 17 residues. CDR3 region: CASSLALVSSGANVLTF. The DNA of the CDR3 is TGTGCCAGCAGCTTGGCCCTGGTCAGCTCTGGGGCCAACGTCCTGACTTTC. The full variable domain, with the rest looked up from reference TRBV5-4 and TRBJ2-6, is ETGVTQSPTHLIKTRGQQVTLRCSSQSGHNTVSWYQQALGQGPQFIFQYYREEENGRGNFPPRFSGLQFPNYSSELNVNALELDDSALYLCASSLALVSSGANVLTFGAGSRLTVL.

The V and J genes are TRBV2 and TRBJ1-1, with a tentative D call TRBD1 (6 bases). The CDR3 is made up of 14 amino acids. Trimming shortened V by 0 bases and J by 5 bases, and 10 bases separated the two germline ends. Germline CDR1 is SNHLY and CDR2 is FYNNEI. CDR3 protein: CASSEARGLTEAFF. CDR3 sequence (DNA): TGTGCCAGCAGTGAAGCCCGGGGGCTGACTGAAGCTTTCTTT.

V and J are TRBV10-2 and TRBJ2-1, with 10 bases lining up with TRBD2. Per the germline V gene, CDR1 is WSHSY and CDR2 is SAAADI. The CDR3 is made up of 14 amino acids. The junction had 6 bases not matched to a gene; V was cut back by 9 bases and J by 4 bases. DNA of the CDR3: TGCGCCAGTACATTAGCGGGAGGTTACAATGAGCAGTTCTTC. Translation gives CASTLAGGYNEQFF.

In DNA, the CDR3 is TGTGCCAGCAGCATTACTAGTTACAATGAGCAGTTCTTC. Protein sequence: CASSITSYNEQFF. The chain couples TRBV7-2 to TRBJ2-1; D perhaps matches TRBD2 (5 bases). The CDR3 consists of 13 residues. V lost 5 bases and J lost 4, with 9 bases in between. Germline-derived CDR1 and CDR2 are SGHTA and FQGNSA.

The J gene is TRBJ2-4, the V gene TRBV27; 8 bases align to TRBD1. Germline trimming cut 7 bases from V and 9 bases from J; bases unmatched to any gene: 11. Germline lookup yields CDR1 MNHEY and CDR2 SMNVEV (reference sequence). The CDR3 runs to 14 residues. The CDR3 region is CASKLGLQGGIQYF. The CDR3 nucleotides are TGTGCCAGCAAGCTGGGGTTACAGGGGGGCATTCAGTACTTC.

The sample holds one count of this clone. This rearrangement joins TRBV28 to TRBJ2-7, with D hard to call. Germline lookup yields CDR1 MDHEN and CDR2 SYDVKM. Trimming took 2 bases from V and 4 from J, leaving 9 bases between them. The CDR3 is 13 amino acids. As DNA, the CDR3 is TGTGCCAGCAGTTTAGGGTCAGGTTACGAGCAGTACTTC. Protein product: CASSLGSGYEQYF.

The chain's CDR3 is CASSYSMGQTDTQYF. CDR3 bases: TGTGCCAGCAGTTACTCGATGGGACAGACAGATACGCAGTATTTT. The gene calls are TRBV6-6 and TRBJ2-3, with 7 bases identical to TRBD1. From germline, CDR1 is MNHNY and CDR2 SVGAGI (reference sequence). This CDR3 has 15 residues. Unmatched junction bases numbered 3, after V lost 0 bases and J lost 3 bases.

V gene TRBV12-5 combines with J gene TRBJ1-1; D unclear. Deletions cut 1 base from V and 11 bases from J, with 17 bases between. CDR1 LGHNT and CDR2 FRNRAP come from the germline V gene. There are 14 residues in the CDR3. The CDR3 region has the DNA TGTGCTAGTGGTTTGGGCGGAATAAACATGGGGGCTTTCTTT. Translating gives CASGLGGINMGAFF.

This clone was detected only a few times. J is TRBJ1-5 and V is TRBV6-6, with D perhaps TRBD1 (6 bases). CDR3 length: 15 residues. Germline-derived CDR1 and CDR2 are MNHNY and SVGAGI (reference sequence). Trimming shortened V by 6 bases and J by 5 bases, and 17 bases separated the two germline ends. As DNA, the CDR3 is TGTGCCAGCAGACGGACAGCGGACCAGGATCAGCCCCAGCATTTT. Protein: CASRRTADQDQPQHF.